This T cell receptor (beta chain) was obtained from a study of T cells in Graves' hyperthyroidism and ophthalmopathy. General study points: The model foresaw ophthalmopathy a median roughly 6.3 months prior to onset.

Between the trimmed V and J ends, which lost 1 base and 5 bases, there was a span of 11 bases. Per germline, CDR1 MNHNS and CDR2 SASEGT. The CDR3 runs to 14 residues. In patients aged 18 to 65, hyperthyroidism was newly diagnosed, with duration under 2 months. Using RNA transcripts as the source, TCR beta CDR3 regions were amplified. The HTBI primer set served for first-round RT-PCR of the TCR CDR3. TCRdb itself ran the multiplex PCR reads through MiXCR, one entry per CDR3 protein. The data show fewer than 700,000 distinct CDR3 sequences, 15% to 20% seen once. There are many counts of this clonotype. Its antigen is unknown.

The TCR originated in a woman aged 25 to 45 with Graves' hyperthyroidism. The sample was blood. This sequence joins TRBV6-1 and TRBJ1-1; D unclear. CDR3 DNA: TGTGCCAGCAGTGAAGGGGTGGATAGAACTGAAGCTTTCTTT. Its protein is CASSEGVDRTEAFF.